This TCR beta chain was found in a study of blood T cells in healthy people across ages. With a J-beta primer mix and a sample-barcoded 5' primer, a second PCR ran about 7 to 11 cycles. Each of the cDNA molecules was tagged by a template-switch adaptor with 12 random nucleotides. In TCRdb, the 5' RACE reads were re-called with MiXCR into one record per CDR3 protein. The table shows 650,000 or so distinct CDR3 sequences, with approximately 52% occurring only once. The CDR3 spans 15 residues. CDR1 DFQATT and CDR2 SNEGSKA come from the germline V gene (reference sequence). The study isolated at least 6 million PBMCs from each sample.

The chain carries TRBV20-1 and TRBJ2-1, with TRBD2 matching 14 bases. The better agreement between TRBJ2-7 and the DNA end casts doubt on the J call. Sequences were obtained from blood. The receptor's source is an elderly woman in good health. This CDR3 is CSASSGLAGVGEQYF. Here the CDR3 DNA reads TGCAGTGCTAGCTCGGGACTAGCGGGAGTAGGTGAGCAGTACTTC.